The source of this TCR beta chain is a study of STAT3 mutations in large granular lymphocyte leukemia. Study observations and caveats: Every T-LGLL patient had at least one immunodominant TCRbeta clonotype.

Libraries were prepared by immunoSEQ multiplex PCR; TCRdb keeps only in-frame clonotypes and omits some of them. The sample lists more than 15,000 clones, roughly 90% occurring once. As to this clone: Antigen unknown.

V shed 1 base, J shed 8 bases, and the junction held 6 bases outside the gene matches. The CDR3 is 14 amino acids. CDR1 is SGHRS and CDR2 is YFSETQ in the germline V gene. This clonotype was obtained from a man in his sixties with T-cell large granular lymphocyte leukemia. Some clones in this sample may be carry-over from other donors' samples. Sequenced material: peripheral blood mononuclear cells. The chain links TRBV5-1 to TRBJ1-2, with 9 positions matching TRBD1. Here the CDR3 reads CASSLSGQGKGYTF. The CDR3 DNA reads TGCGCCAGCAGCTTGTCGGGACAGGGCAAAGGCTACACCTTC.